This TCR beta chain comes out of a study of human T cells and chemical hapten exposure. Individual cDNA molecules had unique molecular identifiers attached to them by the library. TCRdb called the RACE reads again in MiXCR, with one record for every CDR3 protein. In the table there are some 74,000 distinct CDR3 sequences, approximately 12% of which are singletons. Concerning this clonotype itself: What it binds is not known.

Time point described: patch test 3, about 24 weeks after DPC sensitization. The sample's treatment: therapeutic diphenylcyclopropenone sensitization with weekly scalp DPC. Samples of blood were obtained prior to the application of each patch test. Total RNA was extracted from unfractionated whole blood. Regarding the study as a whole: Those TCRs sitting above 1 in 1000 frequency stayed the same with DPC sensitization.

CDR1 and CDR2 from the germline V gene are SGDLS and YYNGEE. J lost 10 bases, V lost 2 bases, and 12 bases had no gene match. The CDR3 runs to 16 residues. The V call is TRBV9, the J call TRBJ1-4; 9 nucleotides line up with TRBD1. The source was whole blood, collected in connection with sensitization to the hapten diphenylcyclopropenone (DPC). The TCR was taken from a woman between 45 and 65 years old with alopecia areata. Some clones in this sample may be carry-over from other donors' samples. In nucleotides, the CDR3 is TGTGCCAGCAGCGTTTCAACGGGACAGGGTACGAGAAAACTGTTTTTT. Amino acids: CASSVSTGQGTRKLFF. The full variable domain, its missing parts supplied by reference TRBV9 and TRBJ1-4, is DSGVTQTPKHLITATGQRVTLRCSPRSGDLSVYWYQQSLDQGLQFLIQYYNGEERAKGNILERFSAQQFPDLHSELNLSSLELGDSALYFCASSVSTGQGTRKLFFGSGTQLSVL.